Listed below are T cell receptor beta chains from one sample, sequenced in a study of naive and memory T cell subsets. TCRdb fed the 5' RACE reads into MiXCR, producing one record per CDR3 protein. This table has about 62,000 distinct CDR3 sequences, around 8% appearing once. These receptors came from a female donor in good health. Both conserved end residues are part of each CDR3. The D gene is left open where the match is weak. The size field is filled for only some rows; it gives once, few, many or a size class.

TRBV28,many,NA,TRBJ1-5,CASNQGPGETSNQPQHF,TGTGCCAGCAACCAAGGGCCGGGGGAGACTAGCAATCAGCCCCAGCATTTT
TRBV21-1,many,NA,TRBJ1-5,CASSMDRDHSNQPQHF,TGTGCCAGCAGCATGGACAGGGATCATAGCAATCAGCCCCAGCATTTT
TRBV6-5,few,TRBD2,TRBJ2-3,CASSYSKSLAGGGDTQYF,TGTGCCAGCAGTTACTCGAAATCACTAGCGGGGGGCGGGGATACGCAGTATTTT
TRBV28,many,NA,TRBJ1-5,CASRDYSNQPQHF,TGTGCCAGTAGAGATTATAGCAATCAGCCCCAGCATTTT
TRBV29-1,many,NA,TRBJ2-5,CSVVEETQYF,TGCAGCGTTGTAGAAGAGACCCAGTACTTC
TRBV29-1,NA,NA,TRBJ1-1,CSVESFGGGTEAFF,TGCAGCGTTGAAAGTTTCGGGGGAGGCACTGAAGCTTTCTTT
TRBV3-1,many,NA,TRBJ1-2,CASSPLSTANYGYTF,TGTGCCAGCAGCCCGCTATCGACAGCTAACTATGGCTACACCTTC
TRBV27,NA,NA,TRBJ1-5,CASRVQYNQPQHF,TGTGCCAGCAGAGTACAGTACAATCAGCCCCAGCATTTT
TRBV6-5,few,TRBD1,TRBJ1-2,CASRGQELYGYTF,TGTGCCAGCAGGGGACAGGAACTGTATGGCTACACCTTC
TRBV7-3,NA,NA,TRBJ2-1,CASSVTQGIPYNEQFF,TGTGCCAGCAGCGTTACACAGGGCATCCCCTACAATGAGCAGTTCTTC
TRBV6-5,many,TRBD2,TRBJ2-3,CASSYSGGTSGSTDTQYF,TGTGCCAGCAGTTACTCGGGGGGGACTAGCGGTAGCACAGATACGCAGTATTTT
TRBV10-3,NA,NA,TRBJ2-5,CAISEWETQYF,TGTGCCATCAGTGAGTGGGAGACCCAGTACTTC
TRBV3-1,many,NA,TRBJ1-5,CASSPAARDQPQHF,TGTGCCAGCAGCCCTGCGGCCAGGGATCAGCCCCAGCATTTT
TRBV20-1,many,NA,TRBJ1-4,CSARWFGGADEKLFF,TGCAGTGCTAGATGGTTCGGGGGGGCCGATGAAAAACTGTTTTTT
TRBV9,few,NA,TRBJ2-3,CASSVVGGSTDTQYF,TGTGCCAGCAGCGTAGTGGGGGGTTCCACAGATACGCAGTATTTT
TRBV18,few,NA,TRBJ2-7,CASSGAEEQYF,TGTGCCAGCTCGGGGGCAGAAGAGCAGTACTTC
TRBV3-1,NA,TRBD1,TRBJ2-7,CASSQVSGTDYEQYF,TGTGCCAGCAGCCAAGTATCCGGGACAGATTACGAGCAGTACTTC
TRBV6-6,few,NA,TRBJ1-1,CASSYRDPDTEAFF,TGTGCCAGCAGTTACAGGGATCCGGACACTGAAGCTTTCTTT
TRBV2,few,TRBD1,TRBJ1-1,CASSAQGGGRTEAFF,TGTGCCAGCAGTGCACAGGGGGGAGGGAGAACTGAAGCTTTCTTT
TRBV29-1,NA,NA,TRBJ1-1,CSAAGLERTEAFF,TGCAGCGCCGCGGGGTTAGAGAGGACTGAAGCTTTCTTT
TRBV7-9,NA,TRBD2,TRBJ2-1,CASSPRLAASYNEQFF,TGTGCCAGCAGCCCTCGTCTAGCGGCTAGCTACAATGAGCAGTTCTTC
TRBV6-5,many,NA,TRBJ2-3,CASSSTTQVKTDTQYF,TGTGCCAGCAGCTCAACGACTCAAGTCAAAACAGATACGCAGTATTTT
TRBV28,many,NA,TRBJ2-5,CASSGRWGIQETQYF,TGTGCCAGCAGTGGTAGGTGGGGTATCCAAGAGACCCAGTACTTC
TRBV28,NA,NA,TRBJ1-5,CASSRTPARPQHF,TGTGCCAGCAGCCGTACCCCAGCCAGACCCCAGCATTTT
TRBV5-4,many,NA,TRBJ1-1,CASSVGRNTEAFF,TGTGCCAGCAGCGTCGGTAGGAACACTGAAGCTTTCTTT
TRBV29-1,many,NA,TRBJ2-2,CSVEGRSGTGELFF,TGCAGCGTTGAAGGACGGTCGGGGACCGGGGAGCTGTTTTTT
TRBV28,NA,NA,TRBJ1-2,CASSRLQEGYGYTF,TGTGCCAGCAGCCGTCTCCAGGAGGGCTATGGCTACACCTTC
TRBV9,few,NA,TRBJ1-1,CASSVSPMGGHTEAFF,TGTGCCAGCAGCGTTAGTCCAATGGGGGGTCACACTGAAGCTTTCTTT
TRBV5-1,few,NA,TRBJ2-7,CASSLLQGAYEQYF,TGCGCCAGCAGCTTGTTACAGGGCGCCTACGAGCAGTACTTC
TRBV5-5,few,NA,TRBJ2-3,CASSLARFLDTQYF,TGTGCCAGCAGCTTGGCCCGGTTTTTAGATACGCAGTATTTT
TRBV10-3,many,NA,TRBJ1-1,CAISESAVLNTEAFF,TGTGCCATCAGTGAGTCGGCAGTGCTGAACACTGAAGCTTTCTTT
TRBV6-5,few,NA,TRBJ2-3,CASSYGRSTDTQYF,TGTGCCAGCAGTTACGGACGGAGCACAGATACGCAGTATTTT
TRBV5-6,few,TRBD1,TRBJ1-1,CASSFGTATFF,TGTGCCAGCAGCTTTGGGACAGCCACTTTCTTT
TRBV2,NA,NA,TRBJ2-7,CASSEAGEASYEQYF,TGTGCCAGCAGTGAAGCGGGGGAGGCGTCCTACGAGCAGTACTTC
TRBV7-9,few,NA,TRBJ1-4,CASSPMQGYSEKLFF,TGTGCCAGCAGCCCCATGCAGGGGTACAGTGAAAAACTGTTTTTT
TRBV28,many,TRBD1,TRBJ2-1,CASSPGDREDHEQFF,TGTGCCAGCAGTCCTGGGGACAGGGAGGACCATGAGCAGTTCTTC
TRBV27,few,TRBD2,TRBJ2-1,CASSLFPRSGGTDEQFF,TGTGCCAGCAGTTTATTCCCGAGGTCGGGAGGGACGGATGAGCAGTTCTTC
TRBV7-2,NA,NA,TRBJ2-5,CASSSWALAEETQYF,TGTGCCAGCAGCTCCTGGGCTCTAGCCGAAGAGACCCAGTACTTC
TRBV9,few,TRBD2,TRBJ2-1,CASSVAPGTSGRGNEQFF,TGTGCCAGCAGCGTAGCCCCCGGGACTAGCGGGAGGGGCAATGAGCAGTTCTTC
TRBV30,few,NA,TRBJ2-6,CAWSVGGHWANVLTF,TGTGCCTGGAGTGTAGGGGGTCACTGGGCCAACGTCCTGACTTTC
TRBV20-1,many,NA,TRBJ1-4,CSARDSLVGEKLFF,TGCAGTGCTAGGGACAGCCTAGTTGGTGAAAAACTGTTTTTT
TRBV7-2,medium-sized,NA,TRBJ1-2,CASSIQTSYGYTF,TGTGCCAGCAGCATCCAGACGAGCTATGGCTACACCTTC
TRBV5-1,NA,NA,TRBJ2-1,CASSPGQSSYNEQFF,TGCGCCAGCAGCCCCGGACAGAGCTCCTACAATGAGCAGTTCTTC
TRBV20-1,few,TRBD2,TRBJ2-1,CSAADSLAGVYNEQFF,TGCAGTGCCGCAGACTCACTAGCGGGAGTATACAATGAGCAGTTCTTC
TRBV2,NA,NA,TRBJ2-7,CASSVQTKGYEQYF,TGTGCCAGCAGTGTCCAAACTAAGGGGTACGAGCAGTACTTC
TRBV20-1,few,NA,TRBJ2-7,CSARVTGGSSYEQYF,TGCAGTGCTAGAGTGACGGGGGGCAGCTCCTACGAGCAGTACTTC
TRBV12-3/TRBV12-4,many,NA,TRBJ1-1,CASSSSGNTEAFF,TGTGCCAGCAGTTCGAGTGGGAACACTGAAGCTTTCTTT
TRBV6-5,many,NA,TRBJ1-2,CASSYLQNYGYTF,TGTGCCAGCAGTTACTTACAGAACTATGGCTACACCTTC
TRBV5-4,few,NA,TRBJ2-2,CASSVRLGGGTGELFF,TGTGCCAGCAGTGTTCGCCTGGGAGGCGGCACCGGGGAGCTGTTTTTT
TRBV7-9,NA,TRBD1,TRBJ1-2,CASSQATGTGYGYTF,TGTGCCAGCAGCCAGGCCACCGGGACAGGGTATGGCTACACCTTC
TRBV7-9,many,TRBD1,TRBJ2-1,CASPGGQGASWQFF,TGTGCCAGCCCGGGGGGACAGGGGGCGTCTTGGCAGTTCTTC
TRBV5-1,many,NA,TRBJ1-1,CASSIRIASEAFF,TGCGCCAGCAGCATCAGAATCGCGTCTGAAGCTTTCTTT
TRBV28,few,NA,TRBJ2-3,CASSLRTDTQYF,TGTGCCAGCAGCCTTCGCACAGATACGCAGTATTTT